This TCR beta chain was sequenced in a study of T cell responses to AZD1222 COVID-19 vaccine (dated by TCRdb to the early 2020s). A note on the overall study: TCR sequencing covered 233 trial participants: 200 to 210 given two doses of AZD1222 and 26 given two doses of MenACWY control vaccine. Enrollment into the trials was organized by age into subgroups of 18-55, 56-69 and 70-plus years, and those subgroups contained approximately 150, 30 and 60 TCR-sequenced participants, respectively.

The time point label, as the study defines it: about 28 days (+/-7) after the second vaccine dose. AZD1222 recipients whose second dose came at about 4 weeks and those whose second dose came at about 12 weeks were combined into one group, since spike-specific TCR depth and breadth did not differ between the two schedules. Vaccinee samples came from UK trials COV001 and COV002, including a single-blind randomized controlled phase 2/3 trial of AZD1222 (ChAdOx1 nCoV-19) in healthy adults. For TCRbeta chain sequencing, PBMC samples from trial participants were taken at day 0 and at day 28 after the second dose. The germline V gene encodes CDR1 KGHSH and CDR2 LQKENI. CDR3 length: 15 amino acids, cysteine to phenylalanine. Just the 45-base CDR3 DNA is kept, in frame starting at base 1. V and J are truncated by 5 bases and 8 bases respectively, leaving an intervening sequence of 21 bases. On this clone itself: The antigen this receptor binds is unknown. No base quality values were provided; no much bigger clone lies one nucleotide off.

The CDR3 regions of human TCRbeta chains were analyzed by immunosequencing. As for the authors' bioinformatics: Repertoire TCRs were checked for matches against a reference library of SARS-CoV-2-specific TCRs that had been generated using the MIRA antigen-specificity platform. Breadth was defined as the fraction of unique TCRs that were SARS-CoV-2-associated. Depth was defined as the fraction of total T cells that were SARS-CoV-2-associated. Each spike-specific TCR was assigned to its reactive spike region and to a CD4 or CD8 class using the MIRA data. Log10-transformed breadth and depth values were compared by one-way ANOVA with Sidak's multiple comparisons tests. This is the immuneACCESS table as TCRdb keeps it, with only in-frame sequences that have V and J called. A part of the clones is gone; compared with another copy, unresolved V genes explain less than half, and the rest is unexplained. V, J and clone size derive from that table, while D and trimming were established from the DNA sequence. In this sample the table shows around 190,000 clones, about 91% of which occur a single time. The ten largest account for roughly 10% of the sample.

Overall study results and their limits: Only five to seven AZD1222 recipients were SARS-CoV-2 seropositive at baseline, limiting conclusions about previously exposed vaccinees. The 56-69-year group was small, and its depth increase did not reach significance, likely because of low power. Participants were mostly white British and included more females than males, and it was suggested by the authors that clonal diversity may have been underestimated. Reportedly, close to half of the unique spike-specific TCRs recognized epitopes lying outside the regions that are mutated in the B.1.351 and B.1.1.7 variants. The whole spike protein was spanned by vaccine-associated CD4 TCRs, and dominant responses were seen in regions 160-218 and 743-854. Because no day 14 peak-response samples were available, the repertoires could be characterized only after the peak T cell response. Spike-specific TCR breadth and depth rose significantly after two AZD1222 doses compared with day 0 and with MenACWY recipients.

Here the sequenced sample was peripheral blood, taken 28 days after the second AZD1222 dose. The chain links TRBV18 with TRBJ1-2; TRBD1 is a weak D gene call, 6 bases matching. The source is an adult who received the AZD1222 COVID-19 vaccine. The DNA sequence follows: TGTGCCAGCTCAGGGTACAGGGCTCTATCGAGGGGCTACACCTTC. It is translated as CASSGYRALSRGYTF. Joined to the reference TRBV18 and TRBJ1-2 proteins, this CDR3 gives the full variable domain: NAGVMQNPRHLVRRRGQEARLRCSPMKGHSHVYWYRQLPEEGLKFMVYLQKENIIDESGMPKERFSAEFPKEGPSILRIQQVVRGDSAAYFCASSGYRALSRGYTFGSGTRLTVV.